Each of the 5 T cell receptor delta chains below was sequenced from the same sample in a study of gamma-delta T cells after stem cell transplantation. TCRdb called clones anew from the RT-PCR reads with CATT. The sample has fewer than 2,500 delta-chain clones; around 1.1% are singletons. The sequenced sample was gamma-delta T cells. The receptors originated from a human donor. It is not recorded whose cells these are; they may come from a transplant donor.

With regard to this clone: TCRdb shows a much larger clone's protein in place of this DNA's translation, and the two differ at residue 4, likely through a read error; the protein shown is translated from the DNA. The chain recombines TRDV2 with TRDJ1; 11 bases fit TRDD3. Per germline, CDR1 GEAIGNYY and CDR2 EKD. CDR3 length equals 18 residues. The CDR3 reads CACGTVGLGDTSTDKLIF. DNA of the CDR3: TGTGCCTGTGGCACCGTAGGGCTGGGGGATACTTCGACCGATAAACTCATCTTT.

About this clone: A read error is likely here: a far larger clone is one base away. The J gene is TRDJ3, the V gene TRDV2, with TRDD3 matching 7 bases. From germline, CDR1 is GEAIGNYY and CDR2 EKD. V shed 3 bases, J shed 2 bases, and the junction held 15 bases outside the gene matches. This CDR3 has 20 amino acids. CDR3 residues: CACDPAGGSHSPWDTRQMFF. The CDR3 DNA reads TGTGCCTGTGACCCTGCTGGGGGTTCTCATAGCCCCTGGGACACCCGACAGATGTTTTTC.

This clone was observed a handful of times. Translating this DNA gives a protein that differs at residue 3 from the TCRdb one, which belongs to a much larger clone; a read error is likely, and the protein shown is this translation. The rearrangement joins TRDV2 to TRDJ1; the match to TRDD3 covers 12 bases. The CDR3 is 18 amino acids. Germline CDR1 GEAIGNYY, CDR2 EKD. The CDR3 sequence is CARDTGGVLGDTPDKLIF. In DNA, the CDR3 is TGTGCCCGTGACACCGGAGGTGTACTGGGGGATACCCCCGATAAACTCATCTTT.

This clone was detected only a few times. This DNA translates differently at residue 16 from the TCRdb protein, which is that of a much larger clone; a read error is likely, and the protein shown is the DNA's own translation. The chain links TRDV2 to TRDJ1, with 7 bases matching TRDD3. The CDR3 covers 18 residues. Germline V gene lookup returns CDR1 GEAIGNYY and CDR2 EKD. CDR3 coding DNA: TGTGCCTGTGACACCGTAGCAACTGGGGACCCGTACACCGATAAACCCATCTTT. Its translation is CACDTVATGDPYTDKPIF.

This clone is medium-sized. The genes are TRDV2 and TRDJ3; 12 nucleotides align to TRDD3. Germline V CDR1 and CDR2: GEAIGNYY, EKD. This CDR3 has 19 amino acids. V gave up 2 bases and J gave up 3 bases; unmatched junction bases: 7. CDR3: CACDILGDTVNWDTRQMFF. CDR3 coding DNA: TGTGCCTGTGACATCCTGGGGGATACGGTAAACTGGGACACCCGACAGATGTTTTTC.